This T cell receptor (beta chain) was documented in a study of cytomegalovirus exposure and HLA in healthy donors (dated by TCRdb to about 2017). Study-level background: In an earlier analysis of 587 of the donors, about 260 Gb of sequence data and 90 million to 130 million unique TCR beta sequences from roughly 190 million T cells were reported. An early release covering approximately 600 HLA-typed donors comprised about 290 gigabases of sequencing data and about 90 million unique TCR sequences. Among the approximately 430 genotyped donors, more than 70% belonged to the genetic ancestry cluster associated with self-reported Caucasian donors. The aim of the study was to test whether cataloging public T cell receptors could identify signatures of past pathogen exposure. The study used immunosequencing to profile the T cell repertoires of 670 or so subjects and linked those repertoires to cytomegalovirus serostatus. In addition to the first cohort of roughly 700 subjects, a separate validation cohort of 130 or so different subjects was used. High-throughput TCR immunosequencing, statistical association of individual TCRs with disease status, and machine learning were combined to predict cytomegalovirus infection status. To study patterns of TCR occurrence, a later analysis re-analyzed previously published TCR beta repertoires from around 670 donors and added high-resolution HLA genotyping. Rather than using new phenotypic data, the later analysis identified candidate immune exposures from TCR beta sequences and from how often those sequences occurred across donors. To decide whether each TCR beta V gene segment behaved as functional or pseudogenic, an earlier analysis of approximately 620 of the donors relied on high-throughput TCR beta sequencing. Donor age, sex, ethnicity and CMV serostatus were compiled alongside the repertoire data. In a later genetic analysis, genome-wide SNP genotypes for about three fifths of the 666 donors were used, and that subset was treated as a discovery cohort. All discovery cohort repertoires had been generated on a single sequencing platform. HLA typing covered class I and class II loci at four-digit resolution. The number of typed donors differed by locus: roughly 629-640 for A, B, C, DRB1 and DQB1; roughly 510 for DQA1; fewer than 610 for DPA1; and some 430 for DPB1. Four to six DR-DQ haplotypes were handled as single units for association and clustering, since linkage in the cohort was strong. Among 300 to 500 genotyped donors of the cohort, an average of approximately 240,000 unique TCR beta nucleotide sequences was sequenced per donor, of which 15% to 20% were non-productive. What the work shows at the level of the full study, not this receptor alone: Roughly uniform sequencing depth across donors was assumed in presence/absence analyses, although this assumption may not hold. An earlier analysis of 587 of the donors showed that most TCR beta V segments appeared in productive rearrangements either about 87% or about 30% of the time, which broadly matched IMGT annotations. While some public TCRs were present in many individuals, most TCR sequences turned up only very rarely across donors. V-gene and J-gene trimming of TCR beta chains was associated with a missense DCLRE1C variant in a later genetic analysis, and the association was replicated in an independent cohort. According to a later analysis, TCR association rates differed among HLA loci, with DRB1 alleles showing the most associated TCRs and HLA-C alleles showing the fewest. A further reported finding was that TCR beta sequences accurately predicted the HLA-A and HLA-B alleles for most subjects in the first cohort. A few of the identified cytomegalovirus-associated TCR beta chains were confirmed in vitro to be specific for cytomegalovirus antigens. It was suggested by the authors that the approach could potentially be generalized to other disease states and immunological phenotypes. Linkage disequilibrium might explain the correlated functional status among segregating V segments, but an unknown experimental factor could not be excluded. In a later analysis, most CMV-associated TCR beta chains were found to appear HLA-restricted, with HLA associations seemingly driven largely by CMV exposure. Because the 87-base-pair reads could not distinguish some IMGT-functional V segments, including TRBV6-2 and TRBV6-3, those segments were excluded. The earlier analysis of approximately 560 of the donors excluded some 15 rarely observed V segments, including chromosome 9 orphons, because counts were too low. Cytomegalovirus status was reported to be diagnosed by the classifier with high specificity and sensitivity in both the original and validation cohorts. When HLA alleles, especially DR and DQ, strongly co-occurred, attributing TCR associations to individual alleles was difficult. Because some donors lacked HLA typing at each locus, the association tests relied only on the typed subset. The only immune exposure information available for the cohort was CMV serostatus. According to a later genetic analysis, donors in an Asian-associated ancestry cluster had fewer N-insertions in productive TCRs than the approximately 670-donor mean. A later analysis associated 16,951 TCR beta sequences with specific HLA alleles at a false discovery rate of 0.05. The study listed approximately 150 TCR beta chains as associated with cytomegalovirus. Only TCR beta chains were sequenced in this cohort, and the absence of alpha or paired-chain data limited detectable features. Compared with equally common non-associated chains, HLA-associated TCR beta chains in a later analysis were more clonally expanded and had lower generation probabilities. A later analysis reported that several top co-occurrence clusters appeared linked to parvovirus B19, influenza, CMV and Epstein-Barr virus. A cluster of highly shared sequence variants was judged likely to be a technical artifact of the sequencing pipeline.

The cohort consisted of hundreds of healthy bone marrow donors. At the time of sampling, all cohort members were nominally healthy, though unrecorded immune exposures were likely present. The donor tested CMV seropositive, placing the donor among the roughly 300 seropositive members of the cohort. Every donor gave a peripheral blood sample, and the peripheral blood mononuclear cells from that sample were used for TCR beta sequencing. The Qiagen DNeasy Blood Extraction Kit was used to extract genomic DNA from the blood cell samples. The method behind the library was the immunoSEQ multiplex PCR assay. A mixture of 60 forward primers for TCR Vbeta segments and 13 reverse primers for TCR Jbeta segments was used in the multiplex PCR. The CDR3 region of rearranged TCR beta genes was amplified from genomic DNA with a multiplex PCR assay. The Illumina HiSeq System was used to sequence the amplified TCR beta libraries as 87-base-pair reads. On the study's bioinformatics: In a later analysis, around 80 million unique TCR beta chains were counted across the 500 to 850 repertoires, and some 10 million of these chains were shared by at least two donors. Raw reads were error-corrected and collapsed into unique sequences with a nearest-neighbor algorithm that merged closely related sequences to remove PCR and sequencing errors. To assign V, D and J gene segments, CDR3 sequences were aligned to IMGT reference sequences. For a sequence to be retained, a match of at least six nucleotides was required to both a V gene segment and a J gene segment. A rearrangement was called productive if the CDR3 had no stop codons and remained in frame with V and J, and every other rearrangement was called non-productive. CDR3 was defined by IMGT convention, running from the second conserved V-encoded cysteine to the conserved J-encoded phenylalanine. In an earlier analysis of just under 600 of the donors, sequences lacking an unambiguous match to a single V gene segment were excluded. In an earlier analysis of 450 to 750 of the donors, a V segment was called functional when productive rearrangements were above 56.7%, and segregating when the standard deviation between donors exceeded 5%. To diagnose cytomegalovirus status from the catalog of TCR beta chain sequences, a statistical classification framework was built. In a later analysis, V and J genes were assigned by comparing TCR nucleotide sequences against IMGT/GENE-DB human TR gene sequences. A later analysis assigned CDR3 sequences and most-parsimonious VDJ recombination scenarios with the TCRdist pipeline. In a later analysis, every TCR beta chain was defined by the combination of its CDR3 amino acid sequence and its V-gene family, and reads without a unique V-gene family were dropped. To address suspected cross-contamination and a sequencing artifact, a later analysis removed 550 to 750 highly shared, low-generation-probability nucleotide sequences. A later analysis calculated a clonal expansion index for each public chain from normalized within-repertoire ranks of inferred template counts. Generation probabilities in a later analysis came from a VDJ recombination model fitted to out-of-frame rearrangements, and those results were checked against IGoR. In a later analysis, TCR-TCR, TCR-HLA and TCR-CMV co-occurrence was scored with hypergeometric tests, and a repertoire-size bias correction was applied to TCR pairs. To estimate false discovery rates, a later analysis permuted the HLA or CMV assignments 20 times. In a later analysis, co-occurring TCRs were grouped with DBSCAN, and TCRdist sequence similarity was added when clustering was performed within HLA-allele-positive subsets. Co-occurrence clustering excluded repertoires with fewer than 30,000 or more than 120,000 public chains, plus five with anomalous nucleotide sharing. As stored in TCRdb, this immuneACCESS dataset retains in-frame rearrangements with V and J assigned. A fraction of the clones does not appear; measured against another copy, unresolved V genes explain less than half of the discrepancy, and the remainder lacks a known reason. The V and J calls and clone size come from that table; D and trimming were worked out from the DNA. This sample is represented by 120,000 or so clones; 74% of them were singletons. The ten top clones hold less than 4% of the sample.

About this clone: Its antigen remains unidentified. No qualities accompany the bases; no much larger clone lies one base away.

The CDR3 has 20 amino acids, counting the end cysteine and phenylalanine. The only DNA kept is the CDR3, 60 bases in frame from the first base. The germline V gene sets CDR1 to SGHDN and CDR2 to FVKESK. V loses 6 bases at its end and J loses 0 bases; junction bases beyond the gene matches: 16. Sequencing input: PBMCs. This sequence uses TRBV14 and TRBJ2-6; TRBD1 aligns with 8 central bases. The TCR comes from a man aged 35-49 years in good health and CMV-seropositive. This receptor has the CDR3 CASSPGRGTGLFSGANVLTF. The DNA sequence is as follows: TGTGCCAGCAGTCCCGGTAGAGGGACAGGTCTATTCTCTGGGGCCAACGTCCTGACTTTC.